Sequencing of this T cell receptor beta chain was carried out in a study of cytomegalovirus exposure and HLA in healthy donors. About the research overall: In a previous analysis, some 120 million unique TCR beta sequences were found from 150 million to 200 million T cells.

Study outcomes and limitations: A prior analysis recorded that most TCR beta V segments were productive about 90% or about 30% of the time. Presence/absence analysis assumed near-uniform sequencing depth across donors.

This clone was observed a few times. Its antigen is undetermined. Looked up from germline, CDR1 is MGHRA and CDR2 is YSYEKL. V gave up 7 bases and J gave up 0 bases, with 12 bases separating them. There are 14 residues in the CDR3. The PCR ran on 60 Vbeta and 13 Jbeta primers. TCRdb's copy holds only in-frame clones and misses some; the assay was immunoSEQ multiplex PCR. The sample records roughly 150,000 clones, 64% being singletons. The receptor was derived from a woman in her twenties or thirties in good health and CMV-seropositive. The chain links TRBV4-1 to TRBJ1-1; D remains ambiguous. The sample was PBMCs. In nucleotides, the CDR3 is TGCGCCAGCAACGGGGTCACTATGAACACTGAAGCTTTCTTT. Translating gives CASNGVTMNTEAFF.